This TCR beta chain came from a study of T cell changes during pregnancy in multiple sclerosis (dated by TCRdb to between 2018 and 2021). Describing the broader study: The study looked at changes in the T cell repertoire across pregnancy in women with multiple sclerosis.

Comments on this clone: Its recognized antigen is unknown. No base quality values were provided; no much bigger clone lies one nucleotide off.

The library was produced with the immunoSEQ multiplex PCR assay. In TCRdb, the immuneACCESS table is reduced to in-frame sequences with V and J assigned. These tables do not hold every clone; where another copy was compared, an unresolved V gene accounts for under half, and the others remain unexplained. The sample records tens of thousands of clones, 93% of which are singletons. The ten largest account for more than 2% of the sample. This material consisted of peripheral blood, taken in the second trimester of pregnancy. The clonotype comes from a female donor with multiple sclerosis, enrolled in a pregnancy study.

The bases read TGTGCCAGCAGCGTAGCTACAGGGGGCTCGGGCTACACCTTC. Its protein reads: CASSVATGGSGYTF. The V and J genes are TRBV9 and TRBJ1-2; 9 bases in between match TRBD1. The CDR1 and CDR2 encoded by the germline V gene are SGDLS and YYNGEE. The CDR3 sequence holds 14 residues, the cysteine and phenylalanine included. Solely the CDR3 DNA is kept, with 42 bases framed from the first base. The junction shows trimming of 0 bases on V and 8 bases on J, and the gene matches do not reach 5 bases of it.